The clone carrying this T cell receptor (beta chain) was counted ten times or more. The antigen is undetermined. These data come from a study of regulatory T cells in long-lasting Graves disease. For the study at large: Patients met the persistent Graves' disease definition after over 5 years of antithyroid drugs with positive TSH receptor antibodies. Study-wide results and caveats: Persistent patients shared thousands of public clonotypes among themselves. Newly diagnosed patients shared fewer, at some 970. Thyroid tissue was not studied; only peripheral blood was. Having only a small sample size may have limited accuracy.

Indicated time point: persistent/refractory GD, antithyroid drugs over 5 years with positive TRAb. PBMC-derived RNA was used for the TCR library. According to the study, TCR beta libraries were built with iRepertoire HTBI primers and CDR3-region Arm-PCR. TCRdb reprocessed the multiplex PCR reads with MiXCR, giving one entry per CDR3 protein. This sample has under 450,000 distinct CDR3 sequences; roughly a quarter occur once, and the top ten carry about 27%. The CDR3 sequence is 12 residues long. CDR1 is SNHLY, CDR2 FYNNEI, per germline. Trimming removed 5 bases at V and 4 bases at J, with 6 bases between.

This chain joins TRBV2 and TRBJ1-5; no reliable D call. This TCR was sampled from a female donor with Graves disease. The starting material was peripheral blood mononuclear cells (PBMCs), obtained when the disease was refractory, from a patient treated with antithyroid drugs. CDR3 coding DNA: TGTGCCAGCAGTAGCGCTAATCAGCCCCAGCATTTT. Translated, it gives CASSSANQPQHF.